The 27 T cell receptor beta chains presented below share a single source sample, sequenced in a study of molecular identifiers for immune sequencing clone quantification. TCRdb reprocessed the PCR reads via MiXCR and lists one record per CDR3 protein. The data show approximately 550,000 distinct CDR3 sequences, with about a fifth seen just once and 0.7% to 0.95% held by the top ten. Specimen: naive CD8+ T cells from blood, with Jurkat cell RNA spiked in. Subset here: FACS-sorted CD8+CD4-CCR7+CD45RA+ naive T cells. Receptors were obtained from a human donor in good health. Some libraries in this study had Jurkat cell RNA spiked in.

This clonotype occurred many times. The gene calls are TRBV5-1 and TRBJ1-1; D call uncertain. The germline V and J ends were trimmed by 3 bases and 2 bases, with 8 bases remaining between them. Looked up from germline, CDR1 is SGHRS and CDR2 is YFSETQ. The CDR3 runs to 13 residues. The CDR3 DNA follows: TGCGCCAGCAGCTCAAGTTATAACACTGAAGCTTTCTTT. As protein: CASSSSYNTEAFF.

This clonotype has at least ten counts. CDR3 bases: TGCGCCAGCAGCCACTACCGAACCACTAGCGGGAGAACCTACGAGCAGTACTTC. Its translation is CASSHYRTTSGRTYEQYF. The chain links TRBV4-3 to TRBJ2-7, with 11 bases aligning to TRBD2. Germline V gene data show CDR1 as LGHNA and CDR2 as YSLEER. With 3 bases clipped from V and 2 bases from J, the junction kept 12 bases outside the gene matches. This CDR3 is built from 18 residues.

This sequence joins TRBV27 and TRBJ2-7, with 7 bases that match TRBD2. Losses at the gene ends were 8 bases for V and 7 bases for J; bases not matched to a gene: 14. The CDR3 loop spans 14 amino acids. In germline, CDR1 is MNHEY, CDR2 SMNVEV (reference sequence). Here the CDR3 DNA reads TGTGCCAGCGGGACCGCGGGAGCAATAGAAGAGCAGTACTTC. Its translation is CASGTAGAIEEQYF.

This clonotype was seen a handful of times. This chain uses TRBV10-3 with TRBJ1-1; D call uncertain. CDR3 length: 15 amino acids. Germline V gene lookup returns CDR1 ENHRY and CDR2 SYGVKD. The V and J ends lost 0 bases and 0 bases respectively, with 8 bases between them. The CDR3 region is CAISESNRMNTEAFF. CDR3 DNA sequence: TGTGCCATCAGTGAGTCGAACCGAATGAACACTGAAGCTTTCTTT.

The sample holds a few counts of this clonotype. V and J are TRBV19 and TRBJ2-1; 8 bases line up with TRBD1. This CDR3 comprises 11 residues. Germline CDR1 LNHDA, CDR2 SQIVND (reference sequence). The ends lost 6 bases at V and 15 bases at J; junction bases unmatched: 7. Written as DNA, the CDR3 is TGTGCCAGTAGCCCAGGACAGGGCCTGTTCTTC. Protein: CASSPGQGLFF. The whole variable domain, filled in from reference TRBV19 and TRBJ2-1, reads DGGITQSPKYLFRKEGQNVTLSCEQNLNHDAMYWYRQDPGQGLRLIYYSQIVNDFQKGDIAEGYSVSREKKESFPLTVTSAQKNPTAFYLCASSPGQGLFFGPGTRLTVL.

A word on this clonotype: One base away lies a much larger clone, so this may be a sequencing read error. V gene TRBV7-6 combines with J gene TRBJ2-3; D gene unclear. The CDR3 runs 14 residues. Germline CDR1 SGHVS, CDR2 FNYEAQ. Here the CDR3 DNA reads TGTGCCAGCAGATCAGGCGGTGGCACAGATGCGCAGTATTTT. This codes for CASRSGGGTDAQYF.

This clonotype was observed a few times. The gene calls are TRBV20-1 and TRBJ2-1; 9 bases map to TRBD1. Per the germline V gene, CDR1 is DFQATT and CDR2 is SNEGSKA (reference sequence). The CDR3 is 14 amino acids. With V trimmed by 5 bases and J by 5 bases, 7 bases remained unmatched. The CDR3 sequence: CSAPDRGAHNEQFF. The CDR3 bases are TGCAGTGCTCCGGACAGGGGAGCACACAATGAGCAGTTCTTC.

This chain links TRBV9 with TRBJ2-2, with no clear D. There are 15 residues in the CDR3. The ends were cut back, 0 bases at V and 6 bases at J, with 12 bases in the middle. The germline V gene has CDR1 SGDLS and CDR2 YYNGEE. The CDR3 loop reads CASSVGSPESGELFF. As DNA, the CDR3 is TGTGCCAGCAGCGTAGGATCACCGGAATCCGGGGAGCTGTTTTTT.

Comments on this clonotype: It may be a read error: a sequence one base away is much more abundant. V usage is TRBV28 and J usage is TRBJ1-2; no definite D call. This CDR3 is built from 15 residues. CDR1 is MDHEN, CDR2 SYDVKM, per germline. Trimming removed 6 bases from V and 1 base from J, with 15 bases in between. The chain's CDR3 is CASRYRARSNYGYTF. The CDR3 coding sequence is TGTGCCAGCAGATACCGGGCCCGGAGTAACTATGGCTACACCTTC.

In its sample, this clonotype was seen many times. This chain uses TRBV7-9 with TRBJ2-7; the match to TRBD2 covers 11 bases. From germline, CDR1 is SEHNR and CDR2 FQNEAQ (reference sequence). The CDR3 is 15 amino acids. The junction had 3 bases not matched to a gene; V was cut back by 5 bases and J by 0 bases. This CDR3 reads CASSPTSGASYEQYF. The CDR3 DNA follows: TGTGCCAGCAGCCCGACTAGCGGGGCCTCCTACGAGCAGTACTTC.

This clonotype was counted at least ten times. The gene calls are TRBV28 and TRBJ1-1; D may be TRBD1 (5 bases). V dropped 6 bases and J dropped 5 bases, with 16 bases sitting between them. The CDR3 sequence is 14 residues long. Germline CDR1 reads MDHEN; CDR2 reads SYDVKM. The CDR3 DNA reads TGTGCCAGCAGAAGAGAGCAGGGTGTTACTGAAGCTTTCTTT. Amino acids: CASRREQGVTEAFF.

Remarks on this clonotype: A much larger clonotype is one base distant, so this may be a read error. The chain combines TRBV14 with TRBJ1-4; D is unclear. The CDR3 loop spans 16 amino acids. Germline assignment: CDR1 SGHDN and CDR2 FVKESK. The germline V and J ends were trimmed by 4 bases and 9 bases, with 21 bases remaining between them. The CDR3 loop reads CASSPPFVVVAKKLFF. CDR3 DNA: TGTGCCAGCAGCCCTCCTTTCGTGGTAGTCGCGAAAAAACTGTTTTTT.

There are many counts of this clonotype. The genes are TRBV7-8 and TRBJ2-7; no clear D gene. Germline V lookup: CDR1 SGHVS, CDR2 FQNEAQ. Trimming took 3 bases from V and 2 from J, leaving 5 bases between them. This CDR3 has 12 residues. CDR3 amino acids: CASSLIAYEQYF. The CDR3 coding sequence is TGTGCCAGCAGCTTGATCGCCTACGAGCAGTACTTC.

V and J are TRBV7-6 and TRBJ2-4; D unresolved. The germline V gene encodes CDR1 SGHVS and CDR2 FNYEAQ. Between the trimmed V and J ends, which lost 2 bases and 8 bases, there was a span of 10 bases. The CDR3 has 13 amino acids. CDR3 sequence (DNA): TGTGCCAGCAGCTTAAAGCGCTCTGACATTCAGTACTTC. This gives the protein CASSLKRSDIQYF.

This clonotype has a handful of counts. The chain employs TRBV27 and TRBJ2-3; 8 bases are shared with TRBD2. CDR1 and CDR2 (germline): MNHEY, SMNVEV (reference sequence). CDR3 length: 19 amino acids. Trimming cost V 2 bases and J 1 base; bases outside gene matches: 14. The CDR3 loop is CASSLLSFGGGLRTDTQYF. The CDR3 DNA reads as TGTGCCAGCAGTTTACTCTCTTTCGGCGGGGGGCTACGCACAGATACGCAGTATTTT.

The table lists this clonotype with a few counts. V and J are TRBV10-2 and TRBJ1-3, with D hard to call. Germline V gene sequence: CDR1 WSHSY, CDR2 SAAADI. Trimming stripped 2 bases from V and 0 bases from J, with 11 bases between. There are 16 residues in the CDR3. CDR3 sequence (DNA): TGCGCCAGCAGTGAGACTGCAGTGATCTCTGGAAACACCATATATTTT. It translates to CASSETAVISGNTIYF.

This clonotype appeared a few times. One end of the junction varies from germline; a read error may be responsible. The V call is TRBV11-2, the J call TRBJ2-2; D is unclear. This CDR3 region has 15 residues. Germline V gives CDR1 SGHAT, CDR2 FQNNGV. CDR3 DNA sequence: TGTGCCAACAGCCCTATTGAGTTGAACACCGGGGAGCTGTTTTTT. This translates into CANSPIELNTGELFF.

To note about this clonotype: A much larger clone differs from this one at a single base, so this may be a read error. The chain uses TRBV6-5 and TRBJ2-7, with TRBD2 as a possible D gene (6 bases). Germline loops: CDR1 MNHEY, CDR2 SVGAGI. Trimming left V 4 bases short and J 5 bases short, with 6 bases between. The CDR3 covers 11 residues. The CDR3 DNA reads as TGTGCCAGCAGTTGCGGGAACGAGCAGTACTTC. Its translation is CASSCGNEQYF.

A word on this clonotype: It may be a read error: a sequence one base away is much more abundant. The V gene is TRBV28, the J gene TRBJ1-4; D might be TRBD1 (5 bases). Germline CDR1 MDHEN, CDR2 SYDVKM. CDR3 length: 17 residues. CDR3 nucleotides: TGTGCCTGCAGTCAGGGACTACGGCCGGCAACTAATGAAAAACTGTTTTTT. Protein sequence: CACSQGLRPATNEKLFF.

The rearrangement joins TRBV6-2 or TRBV6-3 to TRBJ2-1; D ambiguous. The germline CDR1 and CDR2 sequences are MNHEY and SVGEGT. The V end lost 3 bases, the J end lost 8 bases, and 14 bases lay between the germline ends. The CDR3 consists of 14 residues. CDR3 in amino acids: CASSYAASPDEQFF. CDR3 nucleotide sequence: TGTGCCAGCAGTTATGCGGCTTCGCCCGATGAGCAGTTCTTC.

This chain uses TRBV6-6 with TRBJ2-7, with TRBD1 identical over 9 bases. CDR3 length equals 14 residues. The germline CDR1 and CDR2 sequences are MNHNY and SVGAGI (reference sequence). The ends lost 5 bases at V and 7 bases at J; junction bases unmatched: 9. DNA of the CDR3: TGTGCCAGCAGTCCGGGACAGGGAGCCGGGGAGCAGTACTTC. Its translation: CASSPGQGAGEQYF.

A note on this clonotype: Given a much more abundant clone one base away, this may be a read error. The V call is TRBV4-3, the J call TRBJ1-3, with D uncertain. There are 15 residues in the CDR3. Per germline, CDR1 LGHNA and CDR2 YSLEER. As DNA, the CDR3 is TGCGCCAGCAGCCAAGAGGCCGATTCTGGAAACGCCATATATTTT. Translation: CASSQEADSGNAIYF.

The chain combines TRBV15 with TRBJ1-1, with 10 bases aligning to TRBD1. Trimming at V came to 0 bases and at J to 3 bases, leaving 16 bases not matched to a gene. The CDR3 is 20 amino acids. Germline loops: CDR1 LNHNV, CDR2 YYDKDF (reference sequence). The CDR3 region has the DNA TGTGCCACCAGCAGAGATTTCCGGACAGGGGGTGGGAGTAAGGACACTGAAGCTTTCTTT. This sequence encodes CATSRDFRTGGGSKDTEAFF.

This clonotype has at least ten counts. The CDR3 region is CASSWGNSYEQYF. Here the CDR3 DNA reads TGTGCCAGCAGCTGGGGTAACTCCTACGAGCAGTACTTC. This chain connects TRBV5-6 to TRBJ2-7; D is undetermined. Germline CDR1 and CDR2: SGHDT and YYEEEE. This CDR3 region has 13 residues. V was shortened by 3 bases and J by 0 bases, with 7 bases between the two germline ends.

Comment on this clonotype: A much larger clone lies one base from this, so it may be a read error. The chain carries TRBV20-1 and TRBJ2-7, with D possibly being TRBD2 (5 bases). The germline V gene has CDR1 DFQATT and CDR2 SNEGSKA (reference sequence). The CDR3 is made up of 15 amino acids. The CDR3 protein is CSASEQKRTGYEQCF. The CDR3 nucleotides are TGCAGTGCTAGTGAGCAAAAAAGGACTGGTTACGAGCAGTGCTTC.

The sample holds a few counts of this clonotype. This chain connects TRBV10-3 to TRBJ2-5; 11 bases are a match to TRBD2. This CDR3 is 16 amino acids long. CDR1 and CDR2 (germline): ENHRY, SYGVKD. V shed 0 bases, J shed 4 bases, and the junction held 4 bases outside the gene matches. DNA for the CDR3: TGTGCCATCAGTGAGTCTTTAGCGGGGGGGCGAGAGACCCAGTACTTC. Translated: CAISESLAGGRETQYF.

This clonotype was seen at least ten times. The chain has TRBV6-6 and TRBJ1-1; D is undetermined. Looked up from germline, CDR1 is MNHNY and CDR2 is SVGAGI (reference sequence). V was clipped by 7 bases and J by 6 bases, with 12 bases between them. There are 12 residues in the CDR3. The CDR3 here is CASTWRSSEAFF. CDR3 DNA sequence: TGTGCCAGCACGTGGAGGTCTTCTGAAGCTTTCTTT.